This T cell receptor (beta chain) was captured by sequencing in a study of blood T cell repertoires in COVID-19. The overall study: The United States, Italy and Spain provided the acute and convalescent COVID-19 samples.

The V and J ends lost 7 bases and 1 base, in that order; junction bases with no gene match: 13. CDR3 length: 16 amino acids. Per the germline V gene, CDR1 is GTSNPN and CDR2 is SVGIG (reference sequence). Recovered status in Cohort 3 required two negative PCRs, clearance, or symptom resolution. This clone was seen a single time. This table comes from immunoSEQ multiplex PCR, and its TCRdb copy is limited to in-frame clones, with some not included. The sample records more than 300,000 clones, just under 90% being singletons. The source material was PBMCs or T cells enriched from blood (not recorded which). This clonotype was obtained from a woman in her twenties or thirties who had recovered from COVID-19. The genes are TRBV30 and TRBJ1-1, with 9 positions matching TRBD1. CDR3 bases: TGTGCCTCTACCGGGACAGGGATCTTTCCGAACACTGAAGCTTTCTTT. Residues: CASTGTGIFPNTEAFF.